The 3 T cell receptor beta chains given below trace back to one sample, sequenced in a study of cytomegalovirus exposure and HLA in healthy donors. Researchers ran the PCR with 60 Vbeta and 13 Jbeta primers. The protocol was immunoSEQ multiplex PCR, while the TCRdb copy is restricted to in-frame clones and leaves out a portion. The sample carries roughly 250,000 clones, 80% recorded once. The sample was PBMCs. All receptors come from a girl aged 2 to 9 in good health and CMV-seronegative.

The CDR3 region is CASSFPGGGVTGELFF. The CDR3 DNA reads TGTGCCAGCAGCTTTCCGGGAGGAGGGGTCACCGGGGAGCTGTTTTTT. The rearrangement uses TRBV5-6 and TRBJ2-2; 7 bases line up with TRBD2. The CDR3 has 16 residues. Trimming removed 2 bases from V and 4 bases from J; junction bases left unmatched: 8. CDR1 and CDR2 (germline): SGHDT, YYEEEE.

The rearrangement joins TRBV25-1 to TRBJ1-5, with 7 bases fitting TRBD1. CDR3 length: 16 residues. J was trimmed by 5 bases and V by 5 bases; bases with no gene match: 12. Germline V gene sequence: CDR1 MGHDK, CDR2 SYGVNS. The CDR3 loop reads CASSQGGDSHYQPQHF. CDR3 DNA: TGTGCCAGCAGTCAGGGGGGAGACAGCCACTATCAGCCCCAGCATTTT. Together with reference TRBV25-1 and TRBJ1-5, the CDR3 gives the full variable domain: EADIYQTPRYLVIGTGKKITLECSQTMGHDKMYWYQQDPGMELHLIHYSYGVNSTEKGDLSSESTVSRIRTEHFPLTLESARPSHTSQYLCASSQGGDSHYQPQHFGDGTRLSIL.

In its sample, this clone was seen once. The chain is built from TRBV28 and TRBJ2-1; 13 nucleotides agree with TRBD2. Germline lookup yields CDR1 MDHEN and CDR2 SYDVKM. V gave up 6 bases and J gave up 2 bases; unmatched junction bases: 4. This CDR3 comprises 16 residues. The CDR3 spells CASRSGTSGAYNEQFF. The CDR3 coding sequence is TGTGCCAGCAGATCCGGGACTAGCGGGGCCTACAATGAGCAGTTCTTC.